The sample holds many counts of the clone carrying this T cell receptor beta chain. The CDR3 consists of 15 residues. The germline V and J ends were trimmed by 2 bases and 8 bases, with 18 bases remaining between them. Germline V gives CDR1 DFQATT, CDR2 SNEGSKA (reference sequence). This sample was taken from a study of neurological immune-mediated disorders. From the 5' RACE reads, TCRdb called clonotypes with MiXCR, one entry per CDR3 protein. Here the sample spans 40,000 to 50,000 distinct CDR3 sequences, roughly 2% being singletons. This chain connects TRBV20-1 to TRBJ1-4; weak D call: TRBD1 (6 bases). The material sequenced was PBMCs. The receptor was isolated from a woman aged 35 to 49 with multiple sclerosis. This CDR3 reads CSARPTADSREKLFF. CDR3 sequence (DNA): TGCAGTGCTAGACCTACTGCGGACAGTCGGGAAAAACTGTTTTTT.